Sequencing of this T cell receptor (beta chain) was carried out in a study of T-cell reconstitution after alpha-beta-depleted transplantation in children. Study-level findings and limits: Roughly two months post-transplant, alpha-beta T cells reportedly originated from several hundred graft clones that had expanded. Day-60 TCRbeta diversity that was high in some patients was derived from surviving recipient T cells and thymic progenitors. When one year had passed after transplant, most T-cell counts and diversity came from newly produced T cells.

The CDR3 length is 13 residues. The V gene's germline CDR1 is SQVTM and CDR2 ANQGSEA. V was cut by 5 bases and J by 8 bases, with 15 bases left in between. Unique molecular identifiers featured in how the TCRbeta library was prepared. TCRdb recomputed calls from the PCR reads with MiXCR, one row per CDR3 protein. The sample yields 330,000 or so distinct CDR3 sequences, over 9% seen once. This clonotype was seen ten or more times. Antigen: not known. The receptor was derived from a boy under three years old with acute myeloid leukemia, due to receive a stem cell transplant. V is TRBV29-1 and J is TRBJ1-4; tentative D call: TRBD1 (5 bases). The sample consisted of PBMCs, taken before TCRalphabeta/CD19-depleted stem cell transplant. DNA for the CDR3: TGCAGCGTTAGGACCACAGGAGCCGAAAAACTGTTTTTT. Translating it yields CSVRTTGAEKLFF.